This T cell receptor beta chain came from a study of vaccination effects on CD4 cells after COVID-19. Study-wide background: With the ViraFEST assay, the study expanded antigen-specific CD4+ T cells using viral peptide pools, then sequenced them.

About this clone itself: Its antigen is as yet unknown.

The CDR3 contains 15 residues. V was trimmed by 3 bases and J by 1 base, leaving 16 bases between them. The germline CDR1 and CDR2 sequences are DFQATT and SNEGSKA (reference sequence). Method: immunoSEQ multiplex PCR; TCRdb's copy keeps in-frame clones and lacks some. The table lists around 50,000 clones, about 74% of them singletons. Subsequent to a culture period of more than 8 days, CD4+ T cells were isolated. SARS-CoV-2 infection was confirmed by PCR in the person between March and December 2020. Either the mRNA-1273 or the BNT162b2 vaccine was given to participants as two doses. Days 3 and 7 saw half the medium replaced with IL-2 medium.

The chain recombines TRBV20-1 with TRBJ2-7; tentative D call: TRBD2 (5 bases). Sequencing used CD4+ T cells from PBMCs cultured without peptide, obtained after COVID-19 vaccination. This TCR derives from a human donor who had a prior SARS-CoV-2 infection. The CDR3 loop reads CSASSLEVPSYEQYF. The CDR3 coding sequence is TGCAGTGCTAGTAGTCTGGAGGTACCGTCCTACGAGCAGTACTTC.